This TCR beta chain was profiled in a study of T cell repertoires in aging, cancer and after chemotherapy (dated by TCRdb to about 2019). With regard to the full study: Six donor age groups were covered, ranging from 30 or younger up to 70 or older, and each group contained at least three individuals. In the hematological group, the paired samples taken before and after chemotherapy came from chronic lymphocytic leukemia patients who were treated with regimens based on fludarabine or bendamustine. Approximately 8.4 million TCR reads were contained in the full dataset. To look at immunoaging and at how T cells reconstitute after chemotherapy, the study profiled TCR beta repertoires in peripheral blood from both healthy donors and cancer patients. Alongside around 97 healthy donors serving as a reference group, the cohort included 200 to 250 cancer patients, of whom some 91 had hematological cancers and approximately 120 had solid cancers.

V and J are truncated by 1 base and 4 bases respectively, leaving an intervening sequence of 11 bases. The germline V gene (reference sequence) yields SEHNR for CDR1 and FQNEAQ for CDR2. The CDR3 holds 15 amino acids from the cysteine to the phenylalanine. Of the read, only the CDR3 DNA is kept; its 45 bases are in frame from base 1. Genomic DNA extracted from peripheral blood, rather than sorted cells or RNA, was used as the source for amplification of TCR beta rearrangements. Rearranged TRB sequences spanning V, D and J segments were amplified in a multiplex touch-down PCR with a mixed TRB-A/B primer pool. Two consecutive PCR reactions with Phusion HS II polymerase added Illumina adapters and sample indices to the amplicons. Amplicons were gel-purified with the NucleoSpin Gel and PCR Clean-up kit, then checked with Qubit and an Agilent 2100 Bioanalyzer. Libraries were sequenced on an Illumina MiSeq using 600-cycle, single-indexed, paired-end runs. Regarding the original processing steps: TRB sequences were processed with MiXCR versions 2.12 and 3.0.5. Each unique CDR3 nucleotide sequence was counted as one clone, and only productive sequences with at least two reads were retained. The repertoire metrics were Shannon diversity, evenness, clonality (defined as one minus evenness), and alpha-parameterized diversity profiles covering alpha 0 to 5. The IGoR algorithm was used to calculate generation probabilities for clones in the paired samples taken before and after chemotherapy. In TCRdb, the public reads were trimmed at Q25 with fastp and aligned with MiXCR, with productive beta chains retained. One record per CDR3 amino acid sequence lists the most common genes and DNA. The V and J calls follow TCRdb's processing rather than the paper's. The sample table records around 990 distinct CDR3 sequences; roughly 22% of these occur just once. Together, the top ten hold more than 35% of the sample.

By how much of the sample it makes up, this clonotype is medium-sized (0.01 to 0.1%). Its antigen target is currently unknown. No base-level quality is on record; no much larger clone is a single base apart. Results the study describes overall, beyond this receptor: Median generation probability increased over the chemotherapy interval in both cancer cohorts, suggesting repertoire reconstitution through rebound thymic output. Compared with age-matched healthy donors, untreated patients with either hematological or solid cancers had significantly lower TCR diversity in the blood along with higher clonality. Lymphoid organ infiltration was present in the hematological cancer patients, and this infiltration may itself impair thymic emigration or the expansion of peripheral T cells. In healthy donors, the drop in TCR diversity with age came mainly from a loss of richness, whereas in cancer patients a loss of evenness also played a part. According to the authors, the repertoire data do not allow conclusions to be drawn about immunological memory after chemotherapy.

This clonotype originated in a human donor with a blood cancer. The sample was blood. Recombination joined TRBV7-9 with TRBJ1-3; 5 matching bases give a weak D call of TRBD1. The CDR3 protein is CASSLDYDSGNTIYF. In nucleotide form, the sequence is TGTGCCAGCAGCTTAGATTACGACAGCGGAAACACCATATATTTT. The entire variable domain, with the stretches around the CDR3 drawn from the reference TRBV7-9 and TRBJ1-3 proteins, is DTGVSQNPRHKITKRGQNVTFRCDPISEHNRLYWYRQTLGQGPEFLTYFQNEAQLEKSRLLSDRFSAERPKGSFSTLEIQRTEQGDSAMYLCASSLDYDSGNTIYFGEGSWLTVV.